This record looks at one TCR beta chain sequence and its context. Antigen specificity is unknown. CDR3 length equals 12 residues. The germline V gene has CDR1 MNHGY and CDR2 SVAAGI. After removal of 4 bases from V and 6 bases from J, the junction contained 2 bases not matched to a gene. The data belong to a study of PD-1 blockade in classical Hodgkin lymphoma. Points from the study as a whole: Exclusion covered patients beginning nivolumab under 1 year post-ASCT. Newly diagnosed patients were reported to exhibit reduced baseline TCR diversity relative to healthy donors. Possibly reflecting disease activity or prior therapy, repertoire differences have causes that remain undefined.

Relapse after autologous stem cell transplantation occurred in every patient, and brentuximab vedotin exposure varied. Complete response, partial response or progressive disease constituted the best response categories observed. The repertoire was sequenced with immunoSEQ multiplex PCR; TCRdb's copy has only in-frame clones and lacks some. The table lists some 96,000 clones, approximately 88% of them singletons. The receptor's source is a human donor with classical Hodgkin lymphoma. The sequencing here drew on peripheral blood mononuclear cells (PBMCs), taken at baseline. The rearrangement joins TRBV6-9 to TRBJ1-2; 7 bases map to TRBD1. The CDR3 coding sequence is TGTGCCAGCAGTTTCACAGGGGATGGCTACACCTTC. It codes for CASSFTGDGYTF.